The 24 T cell receptor beta chains given below trace back to one sample, sequenced in a study of T cells in Graves' hyperthyroidism and ophthalmopathy. RNA transcripts yielded amplified TCR beta CDR3 regions. The TCR CDR3 first-round RT-PCR relied on the HTBI primer set. TCRdb independently ran MiXCR on the multiplex PCR reads; one entry per CDR3 protein. The repertoire holds about 360,000 distinct CDR3 sequences, with about 13% as singletons. Sample: blood. The source is a woman under 30 with Graves' hyperthyroidism.

This clonotype was found a few times. The V gene is TRBV28, the J gene TRBJ1-4, with D hard to call. CDR1 and CDR2 from the germline V gene are MDHEN and SYDVKM. Between the trimmed V and J ends, which lost 6 bases and 0 bases, there was a span of 8 bases. The CDR3 is 14 residues long. Here the CDR3 reads CASRPDSTNEKLFF. The CDR3 region has the DNA TGTGCCAGCAGGCCGGACTCAACTAATGAAAAACTGTTTTTT.

This clonotype was seen at least ten times. The chain employs TRBV30 and TRBJ1-5; possibly TRBD1 for D (5 bases). The CDR3 spans 13 residues. V lost 2 bases and J lost 5, with 10 bases in between. CDR1 GTSNPN and CDR2 SVGIG come from the germline V gene (reference sequence). DNA for the CDR3: TGTGCCTGGAGTATTCAGGGAGATCAGCCCCAGCATTTT. This translates into CAWSIQGDQPQHF. Complete variable domain (other parts from reference TRBV30 and TRBJ1-5): SQTIHQWPATLVQPVGSPLSLECTVEGTSNPNLYWYRQAAGRGLQLLFYSVGIGQISSEVPQNLSASRPQDRQFILSSKKLLLSDSGFYLCAWSIQGDQPQHFGDGTRLSIL.

As to this clonotype: Being one base from a much bigger clone, this may be a read error. J is TRBJ1-1 and V is TRBV5-1, with 11 nucleotides matching TRBD1. Germline V gives CDR1 SGHRS, CDR2 YFSETQ. The CDR3 contains 15 residues. The CDR3 DNA is TGCGCCAGCAGCCCTGGACAGGGGGCGAGGACTGGAGCTTTCTTT. Translation gives CASSPGQGARTGAFF.

The chain has TRBV9 and TRBJ1-2; the D gene is possibly TRBD1 (5 bases). The length of the CDR3 is 15 residues. The germline gives CDR1 SGDLS, CDR2 YYNGEE. Trimming took off 6 bases at V and 8 bases at J, with 23 bases between the two ends. For the CDR3, the DNA is TGTGCCAGCAACCCCGGCCTGGGGGATCAGCGGGGCTACACCTTC. It translates to CASNPGLGDQRGYTF.

The table lists this clonotype with many counts. This chain links TRBV4-3 with TRBJ2-7, with 7 bases that match TRBD2. Germline V gene sequence: CDR1 LGHNA, CDR2 YSLEER. With V trimmed by 4 bases and J by 0 bases, 9 bases remained unmatched. The CDR3 length is 16 residues. The CDR3 is CASSPNGGLTSYEQYF. The CDR3 DNA sequence: TGCGCCAGCAGCCCCAATGGGGGACTAACCTCCTACGAGCAGTACTTC.

This clonotype occurred many times. CDR3 loop: CASRPTHRVLWETQYF. CDR3 sequence (DNA): TGTGCCAGCCGGCCTACCCACAGGGTACTCTGGGAGACCCAGTACTTC. The chain recombines TRBV27 with TRBJ2-5, with TRBD1 as a possible D gene (6 bases). CDR3 size: 16 residues. CDR1 is MNHEY and CDR2 is SMNVEV in the germline V gene (reference sequence). V was pared by 8 bases and J by 5 bases, with 24 bases between.

This clonotype appeared many times. The rearrangement joins TRBV3-1 to TRBJ2-1; D ambiguous. The V end was cut by 0 bases, the J end by 4 bases, with 10 bases between. The CDR3 is 15 amino acids. Germline-derived CDR1 and CDR2 are LGHDT and YNNKEL (reference sequence). CDR3 DNA sequence: TGTGCCAGCAGCCAAGAGTCCGGATTTTACAATGAGCAGTTCTTC. This encodes CASSQESGFYNEQFF.

The V and J genes are TRBV10-3 and TRBJ2-5, with D maybe TRBD2 (6 bases). The CDR3 runs to 14 residues. Deletions cut 6 bases from V and 1 base from J, with 12 bases between. Germline V gives CDR1 ENHRY, CDR2 SYGVKD. The DNA for the CDR3 is TGTGCCATCAGACCCGGGACTCTCCAAGAGACCCAGTACTTC. Protein product: CAIRPGTLQETQYF.

This clonotype has at least ten counts. The V call is TRBV3-1, the J call TRBJ1-6; 7 bases line up with TRBD1. Germline trimming cut 6 bases from V and 7 bases from J; bases unmatched to any gene: 6. This CDR3 contains 14 residues. The V gene's germline CDR1 is LGHDT and CDR2 YNNKEL (reference sequence). The CDR3 spells CASSSTGQNSPLHF. The CDR3 region has the DNA TGTGCCAGCAGTTCGACAGGGCAGAATTCACCCCTCCACTTT.

In regard to this clonotype: The germline gene is not matched at one end of the junction; a read error may be the cause. V is TRBV6-2 or TRBV6-3 and J is TRBJ2-1; D unresolved. The CDR3 consists of 17 residues. Germline loops: CDR1 MNHEY, CDR2 SVGEGT. DNA for the CDR3: TGTGCCAGCAGCCCCCATAGGATGGGTGGTGCATACAATGAGCAGTCCTTC. Translation: CASSPHRMGGAYNEQSF.

The chain has TRBV14 and TRBJ1-1; no definite D call. V gave up 1 base and J gave up 8 bases, with 8 bases separating them. Germline V CDR1 and CDR2: SGHDN, FVKESK. The CDR3 sequence is 12 residues long. CDR3 sequence (DNA): TGTGCCAGCAGCCAAGGGCTCCGCGAAGCTTTCTTT. It translates to CASSQGLREAFF.

This clonotype was picked up many times. The genes are TRBV30 and TRBJ2-5; D remains ambiguous. The CDR3 length is 11 residues. V was pared by 4 bases and J by 4 bases, with 7 bases between. The germline V gene has CDR1 GTSNPN and CDR2 SVGIG (reference sequence). DNA of the CDR3: TGTGCCTGGACCCCCTCAGAGACCCAGTACTTC. Amino acid sequence: CAWTPSETQYF.

This clonotype has at least ten counts. This chain joins TRBV11-2 and TRBJ2-1, with TRBD2 matching 7 bases. V was clipped by 5 bases and J by 7 bases; unmatched bases: 5. The length of the CDR3 is 13 residues. Germline V gene sequence: CDR1 SGHAT, CDR2 FQNNGV. For the CDR3, the DNA is TGTGCCAGCAGCCCCCCGGGGGGTAATGAGCAGTTCTTC. This gives the protein CASSPPGGNEQFF.

This clonotype was seen more than once but under ten times. The chain couples TRBV3-1 to TRBJ2-5; no definite D call. CDR1 and CDR2 from the germline V gene are LGHDT and YNNKEL (reference sequence). V was cut by 1 base and J by 4 bases, with 13 bases left in between. CDR3 size: 15 residues. The CDR3 region has the DNA TGTGCCAGCAGCCAAGGGTGGTGGGATCGAGAGACCCAGTACTTC. This translates into CASSQGWWDRETQYF.

The chain uses TRBV5-4 and TRBJ2-2, with 8 nucleotides matching TRBD1. V gave up 1 base and J gave up 1 base; unmatched junction bases: 3. The CDR3 sequence is 16 residues long. Germline assignment: CDR1 SGHNT and CDR2 YYREEE (reference sequence). The CDR3 DNA reads as TGTGCCAGCAGCTTGTTAGGGACAGGGAACACCGGGGAGCTGTTTTTT. It encodes CASSLLGTGNTGELFF. Drawing the rest from reference TRBV5-4 and TRBJ2-2, the complete variable domain is ETGVTQSPTHLIKTRGQQVTLRCSSQSGHNTVSWYQQALGQGPQFIFQYYREEENGRGNFPPRFSGLQFPNYSSELNVNALELDDSALYLCASSLLGTGNTGELFFGEGSRLTVL.

This clonotype was picked up many times. The J gene is TRBJ1-2, the V gene TRBV7-8; D gene ambiguous. Germline V CDR1 and CDR2: SGHVS, FQNEAQ. V was pared by 0 bases and J by 6 bases, with 8 bases between. This CDR3 region has 13 residues. DNA of the CDR3: TGTGCCAGCAGCTTAGCGCGGCAGGATGGCTACACCTTC. Translated, it gives CASSLARQDGYTF.

The V and J genes are TRBV12-3 or TRBV12-4 and TRBJ1-1; D not resolved. The germline V and J ends were trimmed by 2 bases and 3 bases, with 10 bases remaining between them. This CDR3 region has 14 residues. As DNA, the CDR3 is TGTGCCAGCAGTTTATCGCTGTCCTACACTGAAGCTTTCTTT. The encoded protein is CASSLSLSYTEAFF.

Ten or more counts support this clonotype. The chain links TRBV28 to TRBJ2-1; 7 nucleotides align to TRBD1. Looked up from germline, CDR1 is MDHEN and CDR2 is SYDVKM. Trimming removed 2 bases from V and 7 bases from J; junction bases left unmatched: 8. The CDR3 consists of 15 residues. In DNA form, the CDR3 reads TGTGCCAGCAGTTTAAGAGGGGGCGCGAATAATGAGCAGTTCTTC. This translates into CASSLRGGANNEQFF.

This chain uses TRBV20-1 with TRBJ1-1; 10 bases agree with TRBD1. After removal of 5 bases from V and 5 bases from J, the junction contained 8 bases not matched to a gene. This CDR3 has 14 amino acids. Germline V gives CDR1 DFQATT, CDR2 SNEGSKA (reference sequence). The CDR3 DNA reads TGCAGTGCTTCCGGGACAGGGGTTCGGACTGAAGCTTTCTTT. It specifies CSASGTGVRTEAFF.

The chain combines TRBV27 with TRBJ2-1; possibly TRBD1 or TRBD2 for D (6 bases each). CDR3 length: 16 amino acids. CDR1 and CDR2 (germline): MNHEY, SMNVEV (reference sequence). V was cut by 4 bases and J by 4 bases, with 17 bases left in between. The CDR3: CASSSTSGGEYNEQFF. CDR3 sequence (DNA): TGTGCCAGCAGTTCCACGTCCGGGGGCGAATACAATGAGCAGTTCTTC.

At least ten counts were recorded for this clonotype. The genes are TRBV5-6 and TRBJ2-2, with 9 bases that match TRBD1. The CDR3 runs to 15 residues. V shed 5 bases and J 7 bases; nucleotides not matched to a gene: 9. Germline V CDR1 and CDR2: SGHDT, YYEEEE. The CDR3 bases are TGTGCCAGCAGGGCCGGGACAGGGAAAAGCGGGGAGCTGTTTTTT. Protein product: CASRAGTGKSGELFF.

This clonotype was seen many times. The V and J genes are TRBV6-1 and TRBJ1-2; 9 bases are a match to TRBD1. The CDR3 contains 16 residues. The V gene end was trimmed by 8 bases and the J gene end by 0 bases; junction bases not matched to a gene: 10. Looked up from germline, CDR1 is MNHNS and CDR2 is SASEGT. The CDR3 spells CASRGTGRRPNYGYTF. CDR3 coding DNA: TGTGCCAGCCGAGGGACAGGGCGCCGCCCTAACTATGGCTACACCTTC.

CDR3 loop: CSARDPGGGEGYTF. The CDR3, as DNA: TGCAGTGCTAGAGATCCCGGAGGGGGGGAGGGCTACACCTTC. This chain joins TRBV20-1 and TRBJ1-2; D is perhaps TRBD1 (6 bases). Per the germline V gene, CDR1 is DFQATT and CDR2 is SNEGSKA (reference sequence). Trimming took off 0 bases at V and 8 bases at J, with 16 bases between the two ends. The CDR3 extends over 14 amino acids.

This sequence joins TRBV5-4 and TRBJ1-1; no definite D call. The V gene lost 6 bases and the J gene lost 11 bases, with 17 bases spanning the gap. Germline V lookup: CDR1 SGHNT, CDR2 YYREEE (reference sequence). The CDR3 extends over 12 amino acids. CDR3 residues: CASNHPGERAFF. Written as DNA, the CDR3 is TGTGCCAGCAACCACCCCGGGGAGAGGGCTTTCTTT.